The 15 T cell receptor beta chains below come from one sample, sequenced in a study of OX40 agonist ivuxolimab in advanced cancers. This table comes from immunoSEQ multiplex PCR, and its TCRdb copy is limited to in-frame clones, with some not included. The sample yields over 65,000 clones, 92% seen once. The sequencing here drew on CD4+ or CD8+ T cells sorted from blood, taken in a trial of the OX40 agonist ivuxolimab. Every receptor here comes from an adult with an advanced solid tumor such as melanoma, head and neck, liver or kidney cancer.

The chain uses TRBV19 and TRBJ2-7, with TRBD1 matching over 8 bases. V shed 10 bases, J shed 3 bases, and the junction held 8 bases outside the gene matches. The CDR3 loop spans 13 amino acids. Germline values: CDR1 LNHDA, CDR2 SQIVND (reference sequence). The CDR3 region has the DNA TGTGCCACCGGGCAGGGGGCTTACTACGAGCAGTACTTC. It specifies CATGQGAYYEQYF.

This chain links TRBV14 with TRBJ1-5, with D unclear. Germline CDR1 and CDR2: SGHDN and FVKESK. The CDR3 contains 16 residues. V was trimmed by 0 bases and J by 1 base, leaving 10 bases between them. This CDR3 is CASSQEARPSNQPQHF. In DNA form, the CDR3 reads TGTGCCAGCAGCCAAGAAGCCCGCCCGAGCAATCAGCCCCAGCATTTT.

This rearrangement joins TRBV28 to TRBJ1-4; D not resolved. This CDR3 contains 13 residues. The germline CDR1 and CDR2 sequences are MDHEN and SYDVKM. The V end was cut by 7 bases, the J end by 1 base, with 7 bases between. CDR3 region: CASTWGTNEKLFF. CDR3 nucleotide sequence: TGTGCCAGCACGTGGGGAACTAATGAAAAACTGTTTTTT.

The CDR3 here is CASSLTERDRLDYGYTF. CDR3 sequence (DNA): TGTGCCAGCAGTCTTACGGAGAGAGACCGCTTAGACTATGGCTACACCTTC. The rearrangement links TRBV27 to TRBJ1-2; D gene ambiguous. CDR1 is MNHEY and CDR2 is SMNVEV in the germline V gene (reference sequence). The CDR3 is 17 amino acids. V lost 5 bases, J lost 3 bases, and 22 bases lay in between.

The chain employs TRBV10-2 and TRBJ2-7, with no clear D. Trimming shortened V by 3 bases and J by 0 bases, and 6 bases separated the two germline ends. The CDR3 extends over 13 amino acids. Germline CDR1 is WSHSY and CDR2 is SAAADI. DNA of the CDR3: TGCGCCAGCAGTGAAGGCAGCTCCTACGAGCAGTACTTC. Protein product: CASSEGSSYEQYF.

This chain joins TRBV5-4 and TRBJ2-7; D remains ambiguous. CDR3 length: 13 residues. Trimming took 2 bases from V and 0 from J, leaving 6 bases between them. Germline V gene lookup returns CDR1 SGHNT and CDR2 YYREEE (reference sequence). The CDR3 is CASSFLSSYEQYF. The CDR3 coding sequence is TGTGCCAGCAGCTTTTTAAGCTCCTACGAGCAGTACTTC. The whole variable domain, filled in from reference TRBV5-4 and TRBJ2-7, reads ETGVTQSPTHLIKTRGQQVTLRCSSQSGHNTVSWYQQALGQGPQFIFQYYREEENGRGNFPPRFSGLQFPNYSSELNVNALELDDSALYLCASSFLSSYEQYFGPGTRLTVT.

This clone was recorded only once. The CDR3 spells CASSQDLNGGNTGELFF. In DNA, the CDR3 is TGCGCCAGCAGCCAAGATCTTAATGGGGGGAACACCGGGGAGCTGTTTTTT. The chain links TRBV4-1 to TRBJ2-2, with D tentatively TRBD1 or TRBD2 (5 bases each). V gave up 0 bases and J gave up 1 base, with 12 bases separating them. The CDR3 sequence is 17 residues long. The germline gives CDR1 MGHRA, CDR2 YSYEKL.

The J gene is TRBJ2-1, the V gene TRBV5-5; D not resolved. Trimming removed 1 base at V and 3 bases at J, with 8 bases between. CDR1 is SGHKS, CDR2 YYEKEE, per germline (reference sequence). The CDR3 loop spans 14 amino acids. CDR3 sequence reads: CASSLSGDYNEQFF. CDR3 nucleotides: TGTGCCAGCAGCTTGAGTGGTGACTACAATGAGCAGTTCTTC. Supplemented by reference TRBV5-5 and TRBJ2-1, the full variable domain reads DAGVTQSPTHLIKTRGQQVTLRCSPISGHKSVSWYQQVLGQGPQFIFQYYEKEERGRGNFPDRFSARQFPNYSSELNVNALLLGDSALYLCASSLSGDYNEQFFGPGTRLTVL.

This clone was seen only once. The DNA of the CDR3 is TGTGCCAGCAGCTCCCCCGGGACTAGCGGCTACGAGCAGTACTTC. It is translated as CASSSPGTSGYEQYF. This chain links TRBV5-4 with TRBJ2-7; TRBD2 matches at 11 bases. The V segment lost 3 bases and the J segment 3 bases; nucleotides outside the gene matches: 5. The V gene's germline CDR1 is SGHNT and CDR2 YYREEE (reference sequence). This CDR3 is 15 amino acids long.

Comment on this clone: One end of the junction varies from germline; a read error may be responsible. The chain has TRBV14 and TRBJ2-2, with unresolved D. Germline CDR1 reads SGHDN; CDR2 reads FVKESK. The CDR3 is made up of 12 amino acids. The CDR3 loop reads CASNQGTGELFF. CDR3 sequence (DNA): TGTGCCAGCAACCAAGGGACCGGGGAGCTGTTTTTT.

The chain joins TRBV6-6 to TRBJ2-3, with D unresolved. Germline V gene lookup returns CDR1 MNHNY and CDR2 SVGAGI (reference sequence). Deletions cut 8 bases from V and 1 base from J, with 13 bases between. The CDR3 runs to 14 residues. In DNA form, the CDR3 reads TGTGCCAGCTCCCGGGTTTGGCGCACAGATACGCAGTATTTT. The encoded protein is CASSRVWRTDTQYF.

This rearrangement joins TRBV6-4 to TRBJ2-1; D gene unclear. Germline V lookup: CDR1 MRHNA, CDR2 SNTAGT. V shed 5 bases and J shed 8 bases, with 16 bases lying between them. This CDR3 has 14 residues. CDR3 sequence: CASSLVSIGHEQFF. In DNA, the CDR3 is TGTGCCAGCAGTCTTGTGTCTATAGGCCATGAGCAGTTCTTC.

CDR3 bases: TGTGCCAAAAGGACAGGGCACACTGAAGCTTTCTTT. Residues: CAKRTGHTEAFF. This rearrangement joins TRBV2 to TRBJ1-1; TRBD1 matches at 8 bases. CDR1 and CDR2 (germline): SNHLY, FYNNEI. Trimming took 10 bases from V and 3 from J; bases not matched to a gene: 4. This CDR3 spans 12 amino acids.

This clone was counted between two and nine times. The rearrangement uses TRBV6-4 and TRBJ2-1; 14 bases agree with TRBD2. Germline assignment: CDR1 MRHNA and CDR2 SNTAGT. The CDR3 runs 16 residues. The junction had 6 bases not matched to a gene; V was cut back by 3 bases and J by 8 bases. In nucleotides, the CDR3 is TGTGCCAGCAGTGAATCAGGACTAGCGGGGGGCCATGAGCAGTTCTTC. Its protein product is CASSESGLAGGHEQFF.

V gene TRBV27 combines with J gene TRBJ2-1, with D hard to call. Looked up from germline, CDR1 is MNHEY and CDR2 is SMNVEV (reference sequence). CDR3 size: 15 residues. The V end lost 5 bases, the J end lost 0 bases, and 11 bases lay between the germline ends. The CDR3 loop is CASSLGSSSYNEQFF. CDR3 DNA: TGTGCCAGCAGTCTCGGGTCGAGCTCCTACAATGAGCAGTTCTTC.